The clone carrying this T cell receptor (beta chain) has a single count. Its target is unknown. One junction end does not reproduce the germline sequence, and a read error may be involved. This sample was included in a study of beta chain features in type 1 diabetes. Study-level points and caveats: Lower insertion and higher deletion counts appeared at VDJ junctions in type 1 diabetes patients.

This CDR3 has 12 residues. Germline values: CDR1 SSHAT, CDR2 FNYEAQ (reference sequence). Investigators reverse transcribed all isolated RNA, so they sequenced expressed TCRB transcripts. Using immunoSEQ multiplex PCR, the repertoire was profiled, and TCRdb retains in-frame clones only, with some absent. The repertoire holds around 500,000 clones, with over 25% as singletons. The specimen was naive CD4+ T cells from blood. The V and J genes are TRBV7-7 and TRBJ2-5; maybe TRBD2 (5 bases). The TCR sequence derives from a man in his late teens or twenties in good health. The chain's CDR3 is CASSKSGETQYF. For the CDR3, the DNA is TGTGCTAGCAGCAAGAGCGGAGAGACCCAGTACTTC.